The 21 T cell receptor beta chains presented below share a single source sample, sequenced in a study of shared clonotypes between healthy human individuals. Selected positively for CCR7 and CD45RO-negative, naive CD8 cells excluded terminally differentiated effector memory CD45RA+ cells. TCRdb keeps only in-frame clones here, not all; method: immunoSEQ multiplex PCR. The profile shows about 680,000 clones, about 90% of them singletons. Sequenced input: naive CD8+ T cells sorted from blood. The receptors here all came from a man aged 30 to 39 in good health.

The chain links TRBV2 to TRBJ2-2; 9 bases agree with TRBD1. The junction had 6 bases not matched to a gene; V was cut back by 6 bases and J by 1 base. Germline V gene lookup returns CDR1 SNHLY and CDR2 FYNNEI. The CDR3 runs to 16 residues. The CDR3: CASSAPGQGNTGELFF. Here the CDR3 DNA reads TGTGCCAGCAGCGCACCGGGACAGGGGAACACCGGGGAGCTGTTTTTT.

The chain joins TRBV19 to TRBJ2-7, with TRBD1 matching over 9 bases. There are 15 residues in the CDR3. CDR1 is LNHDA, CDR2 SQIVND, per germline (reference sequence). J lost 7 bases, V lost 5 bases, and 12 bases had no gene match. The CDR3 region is CASSPWTGASGEQYF. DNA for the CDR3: TGTGCCAGTAGTCCCTGGACAGGGGCCTCGGGAGAGCAGTACTTC.

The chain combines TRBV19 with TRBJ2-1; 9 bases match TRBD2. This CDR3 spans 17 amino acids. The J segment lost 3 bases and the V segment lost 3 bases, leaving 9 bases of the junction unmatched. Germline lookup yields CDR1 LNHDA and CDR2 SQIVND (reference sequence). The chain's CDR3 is CASSIDGLAGFYNEQFF. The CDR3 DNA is TGTGCCAGTAGTATTGATGGGCTAGCGGGATTCTACAATGAGCAGTTCTTC.

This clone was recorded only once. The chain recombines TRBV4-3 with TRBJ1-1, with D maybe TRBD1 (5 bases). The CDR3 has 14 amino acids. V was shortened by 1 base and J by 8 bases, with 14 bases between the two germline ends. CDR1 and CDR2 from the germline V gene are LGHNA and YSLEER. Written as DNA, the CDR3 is TGCGCCAGCAGCCAAGGAGAAGGTAGGGGCGAAGCTTTCTTT. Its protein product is CASSQGEGRGEAFF.

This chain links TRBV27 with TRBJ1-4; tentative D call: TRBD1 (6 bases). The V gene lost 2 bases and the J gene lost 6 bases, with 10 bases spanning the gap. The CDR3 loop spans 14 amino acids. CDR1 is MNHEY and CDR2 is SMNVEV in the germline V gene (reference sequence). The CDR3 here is CASSLLAGDEKLFF. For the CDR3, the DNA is TGTGCCAGCAGTTTACTAGCAGGGGATGAAAAACTGTTTTTT.

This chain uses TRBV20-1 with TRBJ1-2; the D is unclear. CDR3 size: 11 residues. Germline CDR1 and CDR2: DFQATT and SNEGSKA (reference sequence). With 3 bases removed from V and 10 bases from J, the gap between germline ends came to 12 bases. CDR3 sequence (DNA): TGCAGTGCTAGTACTGGCCAGGTCTACACCTTC. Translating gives CSASTGQVYTF.

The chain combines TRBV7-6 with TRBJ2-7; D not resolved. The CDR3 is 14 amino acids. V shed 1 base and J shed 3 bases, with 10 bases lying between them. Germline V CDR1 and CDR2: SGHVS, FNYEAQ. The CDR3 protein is CASSLGGLGYEQYF. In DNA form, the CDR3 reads TGTGCCAGCAGCTTAGGGGGTCTGGGCTACGAGCAGTACTTC. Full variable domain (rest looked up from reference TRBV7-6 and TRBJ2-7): GAGVSQSPRYKVTKRGQDVALRCDPISGHVSLYWYRQALGQGPEFLTYFNYEAQQDKSGLPNDRFSAERPEGSISTLTIQRTEQRDSAMYRCASSLGGLGYEQYFGPGTRLTVT.

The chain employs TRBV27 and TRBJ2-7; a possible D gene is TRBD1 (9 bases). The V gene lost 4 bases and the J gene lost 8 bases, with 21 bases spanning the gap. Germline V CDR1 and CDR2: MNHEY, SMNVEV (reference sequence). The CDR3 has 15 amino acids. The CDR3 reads CASSYRDRAGGQQYF. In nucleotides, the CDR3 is TGTGCCAGCAGTTACCGGGACAGGGCGGGAGGACAGCAGTACTTC.

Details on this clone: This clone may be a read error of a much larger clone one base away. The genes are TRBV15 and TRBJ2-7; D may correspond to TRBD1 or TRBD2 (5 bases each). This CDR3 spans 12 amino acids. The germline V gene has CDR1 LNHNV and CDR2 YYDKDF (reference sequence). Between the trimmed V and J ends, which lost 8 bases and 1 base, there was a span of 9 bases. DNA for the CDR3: TGTGCCACCCGGGGCTTATCCTACGAGCAGTACTTC. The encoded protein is CATRGLSYEQYF.

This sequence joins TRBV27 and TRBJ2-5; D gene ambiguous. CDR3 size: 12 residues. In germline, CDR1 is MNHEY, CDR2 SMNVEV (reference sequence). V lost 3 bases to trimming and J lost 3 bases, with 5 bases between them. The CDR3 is CASSFGEETQYF. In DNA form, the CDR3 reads TGTGCCAGCAGTTTTGGTGAAGAGACCCAGTACTTC.

CDR3 coding DNA: TGTGCCAGCAGCCCAGGAATGGGGCGGGAGGCGAACACCGGGGAGCTGTTTTTT. It yields the protein CASSPGMGREANTGELFF. The rearrangement links TRBV7-2 to TRBJ2-2, with 8 bases lining up with TRBD2. The CDR3 has 18 amino acids. J lost 0 bases, V lost 5 bases, and 11 bases had no gene match. Germline V CDR1 and CDR2: SGHTA, FQGNSA.

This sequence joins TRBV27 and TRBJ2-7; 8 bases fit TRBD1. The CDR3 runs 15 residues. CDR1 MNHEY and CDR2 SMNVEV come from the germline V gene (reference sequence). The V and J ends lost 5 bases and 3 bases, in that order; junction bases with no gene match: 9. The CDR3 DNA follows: TGTGCCAGCAGTCCGCTGGCAGGGGGCGTCTACGAGCAGTACTTC. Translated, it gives CASSPLAGGVYEQYF.

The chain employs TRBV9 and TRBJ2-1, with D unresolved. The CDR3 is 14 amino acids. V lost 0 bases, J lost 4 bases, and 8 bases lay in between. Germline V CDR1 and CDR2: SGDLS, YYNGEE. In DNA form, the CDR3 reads TGTGCCAGCAGCGTAGATGCTGGATACAATGAGCAGTTCTTC. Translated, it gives CASSVDAGYNEQFF.

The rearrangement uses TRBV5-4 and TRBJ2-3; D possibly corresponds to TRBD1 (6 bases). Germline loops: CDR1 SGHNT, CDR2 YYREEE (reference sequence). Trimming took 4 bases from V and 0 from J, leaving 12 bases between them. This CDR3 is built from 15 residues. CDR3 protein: CASSEGESSTDTQYF. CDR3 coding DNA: TGTGCCAGCAGCGAGGGGGAGTCGAGCACAGATACGCAGTATTTT.

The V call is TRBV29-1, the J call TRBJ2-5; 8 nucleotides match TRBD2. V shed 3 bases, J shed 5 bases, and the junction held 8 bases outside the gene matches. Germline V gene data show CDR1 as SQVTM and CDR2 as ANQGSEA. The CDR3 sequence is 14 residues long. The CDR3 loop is CSVEGLAGEETQYF. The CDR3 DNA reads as TGCAGCGTTGAGGGGCTAGCGGGTGAGGAGACCCAGTACTTC.

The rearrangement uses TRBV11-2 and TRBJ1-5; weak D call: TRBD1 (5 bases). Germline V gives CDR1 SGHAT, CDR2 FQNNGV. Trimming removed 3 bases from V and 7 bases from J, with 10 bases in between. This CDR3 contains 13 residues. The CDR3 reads CASSLSQGQPQHF. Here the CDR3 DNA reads TGTGCCAGCAGCTTGAGTCAGGGACAGCCCCAGCATTTT.

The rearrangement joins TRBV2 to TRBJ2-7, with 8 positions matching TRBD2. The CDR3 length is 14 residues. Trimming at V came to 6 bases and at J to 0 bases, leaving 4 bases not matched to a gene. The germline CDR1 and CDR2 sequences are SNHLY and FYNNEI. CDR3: CASSETSDSYEQYF. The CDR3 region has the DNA TGTGCCAGCAGCGAGACTAGCGACTCCTACGAGCAGTACTTC. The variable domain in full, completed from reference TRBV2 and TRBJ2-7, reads EPEVTQTPSHQVTQMGQEVILRCVPISNHLYFYWYRQILGQKVEFLVSFYNNEISEKSEIFDDQFSVERPDGSNFTLKIRSTKLEDSAMYFCASSETSDSYEQYFGPGTRLTVT.

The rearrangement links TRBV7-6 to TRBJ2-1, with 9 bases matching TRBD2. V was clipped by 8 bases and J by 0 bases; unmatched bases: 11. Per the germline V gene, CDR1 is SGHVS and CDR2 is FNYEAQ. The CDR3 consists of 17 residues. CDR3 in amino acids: CASVPSSGRSSYNEQFF. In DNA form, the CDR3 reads TGTGCCAGCGTCCCTTCAAGCGGGAGGAGCTCCTACAATGAGCAGTTCTTC.

As DNA, the CDR3 is TGTGCCAGCAGCCCGACTAGCGGGAGAGACCAAGAGACCCAGTACTTC. Translating it yields CASSPTSGRDQETQYF. This chain links TRBV7-9 with TRBJ2-5; TRBD2 matches 12 bases. The CDR3 contains 16 residues. Germline trimming cut 5 bases from V and 0 bases from J; bases unmatched to any gene: 4. Per germline, CDR1 SEHNR and CDR2 FQNEAQ (reference sequence).

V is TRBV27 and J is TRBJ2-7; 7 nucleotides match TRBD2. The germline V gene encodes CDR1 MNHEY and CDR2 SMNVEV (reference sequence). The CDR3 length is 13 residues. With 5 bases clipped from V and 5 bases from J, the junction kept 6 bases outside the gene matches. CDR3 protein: CASSRGVADEQYF. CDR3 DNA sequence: TGTGCCAGCAGTCGGGGGGTCGCCGACGAGCAGTACTTC.

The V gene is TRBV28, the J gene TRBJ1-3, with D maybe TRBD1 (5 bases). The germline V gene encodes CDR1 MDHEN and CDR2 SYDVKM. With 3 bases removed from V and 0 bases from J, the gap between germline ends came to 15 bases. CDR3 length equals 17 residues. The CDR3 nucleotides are TGTGCCAGCAGTTTTGGAGGGGTCGGGGGCTCTGGAAACACCATATATTTT. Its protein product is CASSFGGVGGSGNTIYF.